This T cell receptor (beta chain) was obtained from a study of blood T cell repertoires in COVID-19. The authors' processing: Reference gene primers were amplified, and this amplification served to estimate nucleated cell counts. The method was immunoSEQ multiplex PCR; TCRdb's version includes in-frame clones alone and lacks a portion of them. That table supplies the V and J calls and clone size; D and trimming were determined from the DNA. The top ten hold 0.8% to 1% of the sample, which has approximately 250,000 clones, approximately 85% seen once. Participant age was roughly 18 to 95 years, and participants resided in roughly 24 US areas. Two negative PCRs, clearance, or symptom resolution characterized the recovered Cohort 3 donors. CDR1 and CDR2 from the germline V gene are SEHNR and FQNEAQ (reference sequence). The V end was cut by 5 bases, the J end by 6 bases, with 7 bases between. CDR3 size: 11 residues.

The sequenced material came from PBMCs or T cells enriched from blood (not recorded which). The gene calls are TRBV7-9 and TRBJ2-5; D is undetermined. This receptor was taken from a woman in her 30s who had recovered from COVID-19. The CDR3 DNA follows: TGTGCCAGCAGCCTCGTCCAGACCCAGTACTTC. This encodes CASSLVQTQYF.